This T cell receptor (beta chain) emerged from a study of beta chain features in type 1 diabetes. Germline CDR1 and CDR2: SGHVS and FQNEAQ. The V and J ends lost 5 bases and 7 bases, in that order; junction bases with no gene match: 8. This CDR3 has 14 amino acids. Each of the sorted populations had a purity greater than 98%. The investigators reverse transcribed all of the isolated RNA, so they sequenced expressed TCRB transcripts. Assay used: immunoSEQ multiplex PCR; TCRdb lists only in-frame clones, some missing. The sample includes around 500,000 clones, over 10% seen only once; the top ten take around 0.05%.

This sequence joins TRBV7-8 and TRBJ1-5, with 7 bases fitting TRBD1. This TCR derives from a woman aged 18-29 years in good health. Source material: naive CD4+ T cells from blood. CDR3 in DNA: TGTGCCAGCAGCCCTCGGCAAGGGGGCCAGCCCCAGCATTTT. Residues: CASSPRQGGQPQHF.